The present T cell receptor beta chain was sequenced within a study of regulatory T cells in long-lasting Graves disease. This CDR3 has 13 amino acids. From germline, CDR1 is DFQATT and CDR2 SNEGSKA (reference sequence). Trimming shortened V by 3 bases and J by 5 bases, and 13 bases separated the two germline ends. Time point noted: persistent/refractory GD, antithyroid drugs over 5 years with positive TRAb. TCR sequences were obtained from RNA taken from PBMCs. Investigators prepared the TCR beta libraries by applying iRepertoire HTBI primers and Arm-PCR of CDR3 regions. TCRdb reprocessed the multiplex PCR reads via MiXCR and lists one record per CDR3 protein. Of over 650,000 distinct CDR3 sequences in the sample, 25% to 30% were seen once.

V and J are TRBV20-1 and TRBJ2-5, with D possibly TRBD2 on 6 matching bases. The specimen comprised peripheral blood mononuclear cells (PBMCs), sampled when the disease was refractory, from a patient treated with antithyroid drugs. The sequence derives from a female donor with Graves disease. CDR3 region: CSASAGTFETQYF. The CDR3 bases are TGCAGTGCTAGTGCAGGGACTTTTGAGACCCAGTACTTC.